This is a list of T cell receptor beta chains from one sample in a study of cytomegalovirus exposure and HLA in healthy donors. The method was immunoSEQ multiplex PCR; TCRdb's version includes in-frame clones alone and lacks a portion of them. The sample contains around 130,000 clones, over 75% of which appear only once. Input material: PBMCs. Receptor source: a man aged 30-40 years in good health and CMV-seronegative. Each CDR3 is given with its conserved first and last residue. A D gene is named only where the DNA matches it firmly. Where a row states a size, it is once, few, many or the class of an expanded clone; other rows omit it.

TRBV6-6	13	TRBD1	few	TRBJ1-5	CASTNDRDQPQHF	TGTGCCAGCACCAATGACAGGGATCAGCCCCAGCATTTT
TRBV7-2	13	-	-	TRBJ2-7	CASSLGGPYEQYF	TGTGCCAGCAGCTTAGGAGGGCCCTACGAGCAGTACTTC
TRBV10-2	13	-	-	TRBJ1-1	CASSQVEDTEAFF	TGCGCCAGCAGTCAGGTGGAGGACACTGAAGCTTTCTTT
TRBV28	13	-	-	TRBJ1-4	CASSQTVVEKLFF	TGTGCCAGCAGCCAGACTGTAGTGGAAAAACTGTTTTTT
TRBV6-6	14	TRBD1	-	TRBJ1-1	CASSWDRASAEAFF	TGTGCCAGCAGCTGGGACAGGGCAAGCGCTGAAGCTTTCTTT
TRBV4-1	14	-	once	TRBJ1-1	CASSQDLLNTEAFF	TGCGCCAGCAGCCAAGATCTCCTGAACACTGAAGCTTTCTTT
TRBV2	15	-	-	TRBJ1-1	CASSEPQGRNTEAFF	TGTGCCAGCAGTGAACCCCAGGGGAGGAACACTGAAGCTTTCTTT
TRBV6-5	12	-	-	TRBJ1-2	CASSFLGSGYTF	TGTGCCAGCAGTTTTCTGGGGAGTGGCTACACCTTC
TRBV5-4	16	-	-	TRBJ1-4	CASSLGVSATNEKLFF	TGTGCCAGCAGCTTAGGAGTTTCTGCAACTAATGAAAAACTGTTTTTT
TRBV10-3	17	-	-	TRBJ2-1	CAISESASDSSYNEQFF	TGTGCCATCAGTGAGTCGGCTAGCGACAGCTCCTACAATGAGCAGTTCTTC
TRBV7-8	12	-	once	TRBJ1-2	CASSLIRGGYTF	TGTGCCAGCAGCTTAATCAGGGGTGGCTACACCTTC
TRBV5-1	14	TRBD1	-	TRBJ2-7	CASNKGDSSYEQYF	TGCGCCAGCAATAAGGGGGACAGCTCCTACGAGCAGTACTTC
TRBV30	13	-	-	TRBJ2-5	CAWSTAGGRTQYF	TGTGCCTGGAGTACAGCCGGAGGTCGGACCCAGTACTTC
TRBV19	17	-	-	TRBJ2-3	CASSIRFPRERGDTQYF	TGTGCCAGTAGTATTCGGTTCCCCCGGGAGAGAGGAGATACGCAGTATTTT
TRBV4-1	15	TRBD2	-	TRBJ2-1	CASSQDKGREDEQFF	TGCGCCAGCAGCCAAGATAAGGGGAGGGAAGATGAGCAGTTCTTC
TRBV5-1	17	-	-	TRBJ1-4	CASSLGRFGLANEKLFF	TGCGCCAGCAGCTTAGGCAGATTCGGGTTGGCGAATGAAAAACTGTTTTTT
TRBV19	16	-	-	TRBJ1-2	CASSITGNQDNYGYTF	TGTGCCAGTAGTATAACCGGGAACCAGGATAACTATGGCTACACCTTC
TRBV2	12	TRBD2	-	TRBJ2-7	CASRSGGYEQYF	TGTGCCAGCAGGTCGGGAGGCTACGAGCAGTACTTC
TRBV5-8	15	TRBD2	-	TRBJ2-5	CASSLGTSGGETQYF	TGTGCCAGCAGCTTGGGGACTAGCGGGGGGGAGACCCAGTACTTC
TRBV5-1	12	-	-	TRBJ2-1	CASSLDRGEQFF	TGCGCCAGCAGCTTGGATCGGGGTGAGCAGTTCTTC
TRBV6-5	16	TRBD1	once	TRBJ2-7	CASSYRGQGFPYEQYF	TGTGCCAGCAGTTACCGAGGACAGGGGTTTCCCTACGAGCAGTACTTC
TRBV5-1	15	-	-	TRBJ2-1	CASSLSVGLGNEQFF	TGCGCCAGCAGCTTGAGTGTGGGGCTCGGCAATGAGCAGTTCTTC
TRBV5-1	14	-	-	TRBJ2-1	CASSAGQGRNEQFF	TGCGCCAGCAGCGCTGGTCAGGGTAGGAATGAGCAGTTCTTC
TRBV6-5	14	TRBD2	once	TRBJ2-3	CASSREGGTDTQYF	TGTGCCAGCAGCCGGGAGGGAGGCACAGATACGCAGTATTTT
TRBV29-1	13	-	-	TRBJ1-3	CSVEPTAGNTIYF	TGCAGCGTTGAACCGACAGCTGGAAACACCATATATTTT
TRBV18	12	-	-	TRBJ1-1	CASSPADTEAFF	TGTGCCAGCTCACCCGCGGACACTGAAGCTTTCTTT
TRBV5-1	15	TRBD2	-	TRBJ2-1	CASSGIAGASNEQFF	TGCGCCAGCAGCGGGATAGCGGGAGCGAGCAATGAGCAGTTCTTC
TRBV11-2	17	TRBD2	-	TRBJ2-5	CASSLRLAGGNQETQYF	TGTGCCAGCAGCTTACGACTAGCGGGGGGTAACCAAGAGACCCAGTACTTC
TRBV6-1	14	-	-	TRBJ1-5	CASSERGNNQPQHF	TGTGCCAGCAGTGAACGGGGGAACAATCAGCCCCAGCATTTT
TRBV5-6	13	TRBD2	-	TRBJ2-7	CPLRRGEINEQYF	TGTCCCTTACGGCGGGGGGAGATCAACGAGCAGTACTTC
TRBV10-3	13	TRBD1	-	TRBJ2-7	CAISDRGSYEQYF	TGTGCCATCTCCGACAGGGGATCCTACGAGCAGTACTTC
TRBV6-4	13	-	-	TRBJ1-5	CASSEEGNQPQHF	TGTGCCAGCAGTGAGGAGGGCAATCAGCCCCAGCATTTT
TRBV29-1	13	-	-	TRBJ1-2	CSVTGLTEGGYTF	TGCAGCGTTACGGGACTGACGGAGGGGGGCTACACCTTC
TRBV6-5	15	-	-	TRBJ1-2	CASSYSSLGPYGYTF	TGTGCCAGCAGTTACTCGAGTCTGGGCCCCTATGGCTACACCTTC
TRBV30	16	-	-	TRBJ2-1	CAWSVPSLRGLDEQFF	TGTGCCTGGAGCGTACCGAGCCTTAGGGGCTTGGATGAGCAGTTCTTC
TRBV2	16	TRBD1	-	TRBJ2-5	CASKSRRDRGQETQYF	TGTGCCAGCAAGAGCCGCCGGGACAGGGGCCAAGAGACCCAGTACTTC
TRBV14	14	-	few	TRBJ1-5	CASSQDSSNQPQHF	TGTGCCAGCAGCCAGGACAGTAGCAATCAGCCCCAGCATTTT
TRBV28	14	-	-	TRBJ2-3	CASSLSSSFYTQYF	TGTGCCAGCAGTTTATCTTCGAGTTTCTACACGCAGTATTTT
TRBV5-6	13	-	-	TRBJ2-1	CASSLPGRNEQFF	TGTGCCAGCAGCTTACCAGGGAGGAATGAGCAGTTCTTC
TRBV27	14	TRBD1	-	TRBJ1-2	CASRTGGAFYGYTF	TGTGCCAGCAGGACAGGGGGCGCATTCTATGGCTACACCTTC
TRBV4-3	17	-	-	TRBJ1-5	CASSPRLGGSSNQPQHF	TGCGCCAGCAGCCCCCGACTGGGAGGGAGTAGCAATCAGCCCCAGCATTTT
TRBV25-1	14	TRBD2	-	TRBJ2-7	CASSVLAGAYEQYF	TGTGCCAGCAGTGTGCTAGCGGGAGCCTACGAGCAGTACTTC
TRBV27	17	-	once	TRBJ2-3	CASSSYPSVTSTDTQYF	TGTGCCAGCAGTTCATACCCGAGTGTCACTAGCACAGATACGCAGTATTTT
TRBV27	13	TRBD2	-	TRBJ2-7	CASGLADSYEQYF	TGTGCCAGCGGACTAGCGGACTCCTACGAGCAGTACTTC
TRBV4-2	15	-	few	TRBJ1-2	CASSQDSKGSDGYTF	TGTGCCAGCAGCCAAGATTCGAAGGGGTCGGATGGCTACACCTTC
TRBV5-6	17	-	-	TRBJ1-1	CASSFIQDIGLGTEAFF	TGTGCCAGCAGCTTCATACAGGACATCGGGTTGGGAACTGAAGCTTTCTTT